Following are 32 T cell receptor beta chains from one sample sequenced in a study of blood T cells in healthy people across ages. The use of a sample-barcoded 5' primer and a J-beta primer mix characterized a second PCR of roughly 6 to 11 cycles. Using its own MiXCR run on the 5' RACE reads, TCRdb lists one record per CDR3 protein. The sample yields about 1.6 million distinct CDR3 sequences, approximately 32% seen once. The sample taken for sequencing was blood. Receptors originate from a woman between 25 and 40 years old in good health.

Note on this clonotype: At one of its ends the junction is not consistent with the germline gene, which may arise from a read error. J is TRBJ2-5 and V is TRBV7-2; 8 bases agree with TRBD2. Germline CDR1 is SGHTA and CDR2 is FQGNSA. The CDR3 totals 18 residues. Here the CDR3 reads CASSQRIYAGGRQETPYF. CDR3 DNA: TGTGCCAGCAGCCAACGAATCTATGCGGGGGGAAGACAAGAGACCCCGTACTTC.

The chain joins TRBV20-1 to TRBJ2-7; tentatively, D is TRBD2 (5 bases). CDR3 size: 13 residues. The V gene lost 0 bases and the J gene lost 6 bases, with 12 bases spanning the gap. Germline V CDR1 and CDR2: DFQATT, SNEGSKA (reference sequence). CDR3 protein: CSARDLSGCEQYF. CDR3 DNA sequence: TGCAGTGCTAGAGATCTATCGGGGTGCGAGCAGTACTTC.

The chain employs TRBV7-9 and TRBJ2-5, with 12 bases identical to TRBD2. Unmatched junction bases numbered 9, after V lost 5 bases and J lost 2 bases. Germline V gene data show CDR1 as SEHNR and CDR2 as FQNEAQ (reference sequence). This CDR3 contains 17 residues. CDR3 DNA: TGTGCCAGCAGCCCAGGGACTAGCGGGTTAGAACAAGAGACCCAGTACTTC. Translation: CASSPGTSGLEQETQYF. The variable domain in full, completed from reference TRBV7-9 and TRBJ2-5, reads DTGVSQNPRHKITKRGQNVTFRCDPISEHNRLYWYRQTLGQGPEFLTYFQNEAQLEKSRLLSDRFSAERPKGSFSTLEIQRTEQGDSAMYLCASSPGTSGLEQETQYFGPGTRLLVL.

This chain uses TRBV20-1 with TRBJ2-1, with D maybe TRBD2 (6 bases). Trimming removed 6 bases from V and 0 bases from J, with 15 bases in between. CDR1 and CDR2 (germline): DFQATT, SNEGSKA (reference sequence). The CDR3 runs to 15 residues. The CDR3 here is CSAPIGGSSYNEQFF. CDR3 nucleotides: TGCAGTGCCCCAATTGGGGGGAGCTCCTACAATGAGCAGTTCTTC.

This clonotype was found many times. This sequence joins TRBV29-1 and TRBJ2-7; D possibly uses TRBD1 or TRBD2 (6 bases each). This CDR3 spans 14 amino acids. Germline CDR1 and CDR2: SQVTM and ANQGSEA. Trimming left V 7 bases short and J 5 bases short, with 21 bases between. CDR3 coding DNA: TGCAGCGCCGCCGGGGGCAGGGAAGGGGACGAGCAGTACTTC. Protein: CSAAGGREGDEQYF.

This clonotype was found a few times. The chain is built from TRBV10-3 and TRBJ1-1; D remains unclear. This CDR3 has 14 amino acids. Germline loops: CDR1 ENHRY, CDR2 SYGVKD. The V end was cut by 2 bases, the J end by 0 bases, with 7 bases between. The CDR3 loop is CAISEAGLNTEAFF. In DNA, the CDR3 is TGTGCCATCAGTGAGGCAGGTTTGAACACTGAAGCTTTCTTT.

This clonotype was counted a few times. The chain joins TRBV12-3 or TRBV12-4 to TRBJ1-2; D may be TRBD1 (6 bases). This CDR3 comprises 14 residues. Trimming shortened V by 6 bases and J by 3 bases, and 14 bases separated the two germline ends. The CDR3 region has the DNA TGTGCCAGCAGACACAGGGAAATGGACTATGGCTACACCTTC. This codes for CASRHREMDYGYTF.

The CDR3 loop is CASSQDPWPLNGYTF. DNA of the CDR3: TGCGCCAGCAGCCAAGATCCGTGGCCCTTGAATGGCTACACCTTC. The genes are TRBV4-3 and TRBJ1-2; D gene unclear. Trimming stripped 0 bases from V and 6 bases from J, with 14 bases between. CDR1 and CDR2 from the germline V gene are LGHNA and YSLEER. This CDR3 contains 15 residues.

The J gene is TRBJ2-7, the V gene TRBV28; perhaps D is TRBD1 or TRBD2 (6 bases each). CDR1 and CDR2 (germline): MDHEN, SYDVKM. Trimming left V 5 bases short and J 0 bases short, with 14 bases between. CDR3 length: 15 amino acids. CDR3 protein: CASSRGTTSSYEQYF. Written as DNA, the CDR3 is TGTGCCAGCAGTCGCGGGACAACAAGCTCCTACGAGCAGTACTTC.

J is TRBJ2-1 and V is TRBV27; 7 bases align to TRBD2. This CDR3 contains 15 residues. Germline CDR1 is MNHEY and CDR2 is SMNVEV (reference sequence). J lost 0 bases, V lost 8 bases, and 7 bases had no gene match. The CDR3 loop is CASGGAGFSYNEQFF. In DNA, the CDR3 is TGTGCCAGCGGGGGAGCGGGGTTCTCCTACAATGAGCAGTTCTTC.

The V call is TRBV6-6, the J call TRBJ1-2; TRBD1 agrees at 7 bases. Trimming cost V 6 bases and J 8 bases; bases outside gene matches: 15. The CDR3 runs 15 residues. Germline loops: CDR1 MNHNY, CDR2 SVGAGI (reference sequence). CDR3 nucleotide sequence: TGTGCCAGCAGCCAGACAGGGATCGACGCGCGGGGCTACACCTTC. It yields the protein CASSQTGIDARGYTF.

This clonotype has a count of ten or more. This rearrangement joins TRBV27 to TRBJ2-7; D remains unclear. V dropped 0 bases and J dropped 2 bases, with 5 bases sitting between them. This CDR3 has 13 amino acids. CDR1 and CDR2 (germline): MNHEY, SMNVEV (reference sequence). CDR3 bases: TGTGCCAGCAGTTTATCACCCACCTACGAGCAGTACTTC. As protein: CASSLSPTYEQYF.

The rearrangement joins TRBV12-3 or TRBV12-4 to TRBJ1-1; D uncertain. This CDR3 region has 16 residues. Trimming removed 3 bases from V and 5 bases from J, with 19 bases in between. CDR3 sequence (DNA): TGTGCCAGCAGTTTCAAACCTCCAGGTCAAGGGACTGAAGCTTTCTTT. Translated, it gives CASSFKPPGQGTEAFF.

The chain employs TRBV6-5 and TRBJ1-2; TRBD1 matches at 11 bases. Germline CDR1 is MNHEY and CDR2 is SVGAGI. This CDR3 is built from 14 residues. Losses at the gene ends were 2 bases for V and 7 bases for J; bases not matched to a gene: 3. The CDR3 loop reads CASSYGTGGFGYTF. The CDR3, as DNA: TGTGCCAGCAGTTACGGGACAGGGGGATTTGGCTACACCTTC.

As concerns this clonotype: A much bigger clone sits one base away, suggesting this may be a read error. V gene TRBV12-3 or TRBV12-4 combines with J gene TRBJ2-1, with 10 bases aligning to TRBD2. The CDR3 has 15 amino acids. The chain's CDR3 is CASSASGGGYNVQFF. The CDR3 nucleotides are TGTGCCAGCAGTGCCAGCGGGGGGGGTTATAATGTGCAGTTCTTC.

This clonotype was seen more than once but under ten times. The chain employs TRBV5-1 and TRBJ1-2; D remains unclear. Per germline, CDR1 SGHRS and CDR2 YFSETQ. CDR3 length: 14 residues. V was trimmed by 4 bases and J by 7 bases, leaving 17 bases between them. The chain's CDR3 is CASSPPGSNPGYTF. In nucleotides, the CDR3 is TGCGCCAGCAGCCCACCGGGATCTAACCCTGGCTACACCTTC.

There are a few counts of this clonotype. The chain combines TRBV7-2 with TRBJ2-5; weak D call: TRBD2 (7 bases). Looked up from germline, CDR1 is SGHTA and CDR2 is FQGNSA. V lost 8 bases to trimming and J lost 2 bases, with 15 bases between them. The CDR3 has 14 amino acids. CDR3 in amino acids: CASLRGGRQETQYF. The CDR3 nucleotides read TGTGCCAGCCTGAGGGGGGGCCGGCAAGAGACCCAGTACTTC.

This clonotype was counted only a few times. This sequence joins TRBV7-9 and TRBJ2-7; D is undetermined. CDR1 is SEHNR and CDR2 is FQNEAQ in the germline V gene (reference sequence). The CDR3 has 14 amino acids. V was trimmed by 5 bases and J by 3 bases, leaving 14 bases between them. CDR3 sequence reads: CASSRDPENYEQYF. CDR3 sequence (DNA): TGTGCCAGCAGCCGTGACCCTGAGAACTACGAGCAGTACTTC.

The sample holds a few counts of this clonotype. The V call is TRBV6-1, the J call TRBJ1-5; no firm D call. CDR1 is MNHNS and CDR2 is SASEGT in the germline V gene. This CDR3 has 14 residues. V lost 8 bases to trimming and J lost 0 bases, with 11 bases between them. This CDR3 is CASWASYSNQPQHF. As DNA, the CDR3 is TGTGCCAGCTGGGCCTCTTATAGCAATCAGCCCCAGCATTTT.

This clonotype was observed once. A single base separates this from a much larger clone, so it may be a read error. V and J are TRBV10-3 and TRBJ2-7; D is possibly TRBD1 (7 bases). The CDR3 sequence is 17 residues long. From germline, CDR1 is ENHRY and CDR2 SYGVKD. This CDR3 is CAVSESRGTANSYEQYF. The CDR3 DNA sequence: TGTGCCGTCAGTGAGTCTCGCGGGACAGCAAACTCCTACGAGCAGTACTTC.

The J gene is TRBJ1-2, the V gene TRBV10-3; D is unresolved. Per the germline V gene, CDR1 is ENHRY and CDR2 is SYGVKD. The CDR3 has 12 amino acids. V dropped 3 bases and J dropped 4 bases, with 6 bases sitting between them. The CDR3, as DNA: TGTGCCATCAGTGACCCTCGCTATGGCTACACCTTC. It encodes CAISDPRYGYTF.

The chain recombines TRBV12-5 with TRBJ2-1; D is unclear. The CDR3 is made up of 13 amino acids. The V and J ends lost 7 bases and 4 bases respectively, with 11 bases between them. Germline lookup yields CDR1 LGHNT and CDR2 FRNRAP. The CDR3 loop reads CASAPAGYNEQFF. The CDR3 coding sequence is TGTGCTAGTGCCCCGGCCGGGTACAATGAGCAGTTCTTC.

The V call is TRBV24-1, the J call TRBJ2-5, with D tentatively TRBD2 (5 bases). Trimming pared 5 bases from V and 5 bases from J, leaving 8 bases between. CDR1 and CDR2 from the germline V gene are KGHDR and SFDVKD. The CDR3 length is 12 residues. The CDR3 DNA reads as TGTGCCACCAGTGCCGGGGTGGAGACCCAGTACTTC. It codes for CATSAGVETQYF.

Comments on this clonotype: Germline is not matched at one junction end, which may reflect a read error. This rearrangement joins TRBV5-1 to TRBJ1-2; D gene unclear. The CDR3 is 16 amino acids. The germline CDR1 and CDR2 sequences are SGHRS and YFSETQ. CDR3 coding DNA: TGCGCCAGCAGCCCGGGCGGCACACCTACTAACTATGGCCACACCTTC. This translates into CASSPGGTPTNYGHTF.

This sequence joins TRBV2 and TRBJ2-3; 10 bases match TRBD1. Germline lookup yields CDR1 SNHLY and CDR2 FYNNEI. CDR3 length: 15 amino acids. V trimming: 3 bases; J trimming: 4 bases; junction bases outside the gene matches: 4. CDR3 coding DNA: TGTGCCAGCAGTGATCTGGGACAGGGGTCAGATACGCAGTATTTT. This sequence encodes CASSDLGQGSDTQYF.

The rearrangement uses TRBV12-3 or TRBV12-4 and TRBJ2-1; 8 bases match TRBD1. This CDR3 has 15 amino acids. The J segment lost 1 base and the V segment lost 5 bases, leaving 4 bases of the junction unmatched. CDR3: CASSTTGASYNEQFF. In DNA, the CDR3 is TGTGCCAGCAGTACGACAGGGGCATCCTACAATGAGCAGTTCTTC.

This clonotype was seen a few times. V usage is TRBV3-1 and J usage is TRBJ2-7, with D perhaps given as TRBD1 or TRBD2 (5 bases each). The germline V gene encodes CDR1 LGHDT and CDR2 YNNKEL (reference sequence). V dropped 1 base and J dropped 4 bases, with 11 bases sitting between them. CDR3 length equals 14 residues. CDR3 bases: TGTGCCAGCAGCCAAGCATCGGGGCGGTACGAGCAGTACTTC. This gives the protein CASSQASGRYEQYF.

This chain joins TRBV7-2 and TRBJ2-7; D possibly corresponds to TRBD2 (6 bases). The J call may be incorrect, as the DNA end agrees better with TRBJ2-5. The CDR3 runs to 13 residues. Germline assignment: CDR1 SGHTA and CDR2 FQGNSA. CDR3 nucleotide sequence: TGTGCCAGCAAGGGCGGAGGGCATGAGACCCAGTACTTC. Translated: CASKGGGHETQYF.

The chain links TRBV20-1 to TRBJ2-7; 9 nucleotides agree with TRBD2. The junction had 6 bases not matched to a gene; V was cut back by 1 base and J by 2 bases. This CDR3 has 15 amino acids. Germline CDR1 and CDR2: DFQATT and SNEGSKA (reference sequence). The CDR3: CSARGTRGGPYEQYF. The CDR3 DNA reads TGCAGTGCTAGAGGGACGCGGGGGGGCCCCTACGAGCAGTACTTC.

This clonotype was recorded once. The rearrangement links TRBV20-1 to TRBJ1-4, with TRBD1 identical over 8 bases. CDR1 and CDR2 from the germline V gene are DFQATT and SNEGSKA (reference sequence). The CDR3 runs 14 residues. The V and J ends lost 6 bases and 5 bases, in that order; junction bases with no gene match: 8. The CDR3 DNA reads as TGCAGTGCACGTGCAGGGGGCTCCAATGAAAAACTGTTTTTT. Encoded protein: CSARAGGSNEKLFF.

This clonotype has just a few counts. V gene TRBV18 combines with J gene TRBJ1-2; TRBD1 agrees at 7 bases. V lost 4 bases to trimming and J lost 2 bases; unmatched junction nucleotides: 7. Looked up from germline, CDR1 is KGHSH and CDR2 is LQKENI. This CDR3 is 15 amino acids long. CDR3 sequence (DNA): TGTGCCAGCTCACACCGGGACAGAAAAAACTATGGCTACACCTTC. Its protein product is CASSHRDRKNYGYTF.

The V gene is TRBV30, the J gene TRBJ2-1; D is perhaps TRBD1 (5 bases). Germline loops: CDR1 GTSNPN, CDR2 SVGIG (reference sequence). The CDR3 length is 15 residues. The ends were cut back, 3 bases at V and 2 bases at J, with 14 bases in the middle. CDR3 sequence (DNA): TGTGCCTGGAGACAGGATAACGGTCCCTACAATGAGCAGTTCTTC. Its translation is CAWRQDNGPYNEQFF.